The next 8 T cell receptor beta chains were all read from a single sample in a study of blood T cell repertoires in COVID-19. Generated by immunoSEQ multiplex PCR, the TCRdb table keeps only in-frame clones and is missing some. Of under 450,000 clones in the sample, 83% were seen once. Sample: PBMCs or T cells enriched from blood (not recorded which). The origin of the receptors is a woman in her forties or fifties who had recovered from COVID-19.

The CDR3, as DNA: TGTGCCAGCAGTCGCGGAACGAACACTGAAGCTTTCTTT. This encodes CASSRGTNTEAFF. V usage is TRBV12-3 or TRBV12-4 and J usage is TRBJ1-1; D not certain. This CDR3 has 13 residues. V was shortened by 5 bases and J by 1 base, with 8 bases between the two germline ends.

The chain has TRBV15 and TRBJ2-2; a possible D gene is TRBD1 (6 bases). The V gene lost 1 base and the J gene lost 0 bases, with 6 bases spanning the gap. Germline CDR1 and CDR2: LNHNV and YYDKDF (reference sequence). The CDR3 spans 15 residues. CDR3 amino acids: CATSRGTANTGELFF. The CDR3 nucleotides read TGTGCCACCAGCAGAGGGACAGCGAACACCGGGGAGCTGTTTTTT.

This chain uses TRBV18 with TRBJ2-5; TRBD1 matches at 9 bases. The CDR3 totals 17 residues. Germline-derived CDR1 and CDR2 are KGHSH and LQKENI. V gave up 4 bases and J gave up 3 bases; unmatched junction bases: 12. The CDR3: CASSLRTGAQLKETQYF. DNA for the CDR3: TGTGCCAGCTCACTAAGGACAGGGGCGCAGCTAAAAGAGACCCAGTACTTC.

V usage is TRBV7-2 and J usage is TRBJ1-2, with D uncertain. Germline V gene data show CDR1 as SGHTA and CDR2 as FQGNSA. The germline V and J ends were trimmed by 7 bases and 5 bases, with 23 bases remaining between them. CDR3 length equals 16 residues. CDR3 sequence: CASNTEASALGYGYTF. The CDR3 nucleotides read TGTGCCAGCAACACGGAGGCATCCGCACTAGGGTATGGCTACACCTTC.

This clone showed up just once. This chain connects TRBV18 to TRBJ2-3; weak D call: TRBD2 (6 bases). With 1 base removed from V and 3 bases from J, the gap between germline ends came to 11 bases. CDR1 is KGHSH and CDR2 is LQKENI in the germline V gene. This CDR3 contains 15 residues. The CDR3 DNA follows: TGTGCCAGCTCACCACTGAGTGGGGGGACAGATACGCAGTATTTT. Amino acids: CASSPLSGGTDTQYF.

This chain links TRBV5-1 with TRBJ2-1; 11 bases are a match to TRBD2. Germline CDR1 and CDR2: SGHRS and YFSETQ. This CDR3 contains 16 residues. V was clipped by 4 bases and J by 7 bases; unmatched bases: 10. CDR3 amino acids: CASSEPGLAAGNEQFF. In nucleotides, the CDR3 is TGCGCCAGCAGCGAGCCGGGACTAGCGGCAGGGAATGAGCAGTTCTTC. Supplemented by reference TRBV5-1 and TRBJ2-1, the full variable domain reads KAGVTQTPRYLIKTRGQQVTLSCSPISGHRSVSWYQQTPGQGLQFLFEYFSETQRNKGNFPGRFSGRQFSNSRSEMNVSTLELGDSALYLCASSEPGLAAGNEQFFGPGTRLTVL.

The rearrangement joins TRBV3-1 (or the pseudogene TRBV3-2) to TRBJ2-1, with D perhaps matching TRBD1 (6 bases). The CDR3 is made up of 17 amino acids. Deletions cut 0 bases from V and 3 bases from J, with 15 bases between. In germline, CDR1 is LGHDT, CDR2 YNNKEL (reference sequence). The CDR3 sequence: CASSQEDEGGFYNEQFF. CDR3 sequence (DNA): TGTGCCAGCAGCCAAGAGGATGAAGGGGGATTCTACAATGAGCAGTTCTTC.

This chain links TRBV7-6 with TRBJ2-2, with 7 positions matching TRBD2. J lost 0 bases, V lost 5 bases, and 6 bases had no gene match. CDR3 size: 16 residues. Germline CDR1 is SGHVS and CDR2 is FNYEAQ. The CDR3 DNA follows: TGTGCCAGCAGCCATTGGGGGGGATCGAACACCGGGGAGCTGTTTTTT. Protein: CASSHWGGSNTGELFF.